The clone carrying this TCR beta chain was seen at least ten times. The antigen remains unidentified. The data were obtained in a study of neurological immune-mediated disorders. Background on the study: Of about 34 multiple sclerosis patients, roughly 30 were relapsing-remitting and 3 secondary progressive. Overall study results and limits: The authors found no clinical or MRI feature associated with the multiple sclerosis repertoire cluster.

Trimming cost V 2 bases and J 4 bases; bases outside gene matches: 2. The germline CDR1 and CDR2 sequences are LNHNV and YYDKDF (reference sequence). The CDR3 has 15 amino acids. From the 5' RACE reads, TCRdb called clonotypes with MiXCR, one entry per CDR3 protein. There are 90,000 to 100,000 distinct CDR3 sequences in the sample; around 3.3% occur only once, and 6% lies in the top ten. Material for sequencing was PBMCs. V is TRBV15 and J is TRBJ2-1; TRBD2 aligns across 10 bases. The clonotype comes from a woman between 18 and 30 years old with multiple sclerosis. In DNA, the CDR3 is TGTGCCACCAGCAGACTAGCGGGGGATTACAATGAGCAGTTCTTC. Its protein product is CATSRLAGDYNEQFF.